Each of the 4 T cell receptor beta chains below was sequenced from the same sample in a study of cytomegalovirus exposure and HLA in healthy donors (dated by TCRdb to 2017 to 2019). The library was generated by the immunoSEQ multiplex PCR assay. For the multiplex PCR, a mixture combining 60 forward primers for TCR Vbeta segments and 13 reverse primers for TCR Jbeta segments was used. TCRdb provides this immuneACCESS table in a form limited to in-frame rearrangements. Some clones are lacking; in checked studies, under half of them reflect an unresolved V gene, and why the rest are absent is not known. This sample comprises 150,000 to 200,000 clones, approximately 80% of them detected only once. The ten largest clones take up 5.5% to 7.5% of the sample. Sequenced material: PBMCs. The receptors come from a man under 40 in good health and CMV-seropositive.

The chain recombines TRBV19 with TRBJ1-5, with 9 bases aligning to TRBD1. In germline, CDR1 is LNHDA, CDR2 SQIVND (reference sequence). V dropped 1 base and J dropped 6; count of bases not matched to a gene: 7. The CDR3 length is 16 residues. The CDR3 is CASSIGRGTGSQPQHF. The CDR3 DNA reads TGTGCCAGTAGTATAGGCCGCGGGACAGGGAGTCAGCCCCAGCATTTT.

The chain links TRBV19 to TRBJ1-1; no clear D gene. Deletions cut 7 bases from V and 0 bases from J, with 15 bases between. Per the germline V gene, CDR1 is LNHDA and CDR2 is SQIVND (reference sequence). The CDR3 extends over 15 amino acids. The CDR3: CASTPRRLLNTEAFF. CDR3 nucleotides: TGTGCCAGTACCCCTAGGCGGCTTCTGAACACTGAAGCTTTCTTT.

The genes are TRBV7-9 and TRBJ2-5, with D perhaps matching TRBD2 (5 bases). CDR3 length: 15 residues. Germline V gene lookup returns CDR1 SEHNR and CDR2 FQNEAQ (reference sequence). The V and J ends lost 1 base and 5 bases respectively, with 14 bases between them. CDR3 in amino acids: CASSLVAGVWETQYF. CDR3 DNA: TGTGCCAGCAGCTTAGTGGCCGGGGTGTGGGAGACCCAGTACTTC.

The chain employs TRBV6-1 and TRBJ1-4; 7 bases agree with TRBD1. Germline V gene sequence: CDR1 MNHNS, CDR2 SASEGT. V trimming: 6 bases; J trimming: 8 bases; junction bases outside the gene matches: 6. CDR3 length equals 13 residues. The CDR3 reads CASRNRGSEKLFF. The CDR3, as DNA: TGTGCCAGCAGAAACAGGGGTTCAGAAAAACTGTTTTTT.